This TCR beta chain is from a study of PD-1 blockade in classical Hodgkin lymphoma. Overall study: Nivolumab 3 mg/kg was given intravenously every 2 weeks.

Time point indicated: cycle 4 day 1 (C4D1), after five to seven weeks of nivolumab. Each patient relapsed following autologous stem cell transplantation, and prior brentuximab vedotin exposure differed. Complete response, partial response or progressive disease were the best responses. As for this clone: Its target is not known.

Method: immunoSEQ multiplex PCR; TCRdb's copy keeps in-frame clones and lacks some. The table lists about 64,000 clones, approximately 90% of them singletons. This CDR3 region has 15 residues. Germline values: CDR1 SGHKS, CDR2 YYEKEE (reference sequence). V was cut by 6 bases and J by 3 bases, with 19 bases left in between. General observations from the study: Prior to therapy, complete responders displayed diversity much like that of newly diagnosed patients. With respect to the repertoire differences, their causes, possibly disease activity or prior therapy, remain undefined.

The source material was peripheral blood mononuclear cells (PBMCs), sampled before the fourth cycle of nivolumab. This sequence joins TRBV5-5 and TRBJ2-7; a possible D gene is TRBD2 (6 bases). This TCR derives from a human donor with classical Hodgkin lymphoma. The CDR3 loop is CASTPPSASYYEQYF. CDR3 coding DNA: TGTGCCAGCACCCCCCCTAGCGCGTCTTACTACGAGCAGTACTTC.